The sequence of this TCR beta chain was determined in a study of blood T cells in healthy people across ages. Study-level results: Observed TCR beta diversity per million T cells went down as age went up. This fall followed a roughly linear course with age.

Sample-barcoded 5' priming and a J-beta primer mix drove a second PCR of roughly 7 to 11 cycles. A template-switch adaptor that had 12 random nucleotides put a tag on each cDNA molecule. One entry per CDR3 protein, called by TCRdb with MiXCR from the 5' RACE reads. The table has about 1.6 million distinct CDR3 sequences, about 35% seen once; the top ten hold 10% to 12%. The donors, healthy Caucasians from Russia, were aged roughly 6 to 90. PBMCs numbering at least 6.5 million were isolated per sample. As regards this clonotype: Its target is not known. Germline and junction disagree at one end, which may indicate a read error.

The V gene's germline CDR1 is SGHRS and CDR2 YFSETQ. There are 12 residues in the CDR3. Sequenced sample: blood. The TCR was taken from a woman between 25 and 40 years old in good health. This rearrangement joins TRBV5-1 to TRBJ1-4; D is uncertain. The CDR3 nucleotides read TGCGCCAACAGCTTAGAGGATGAAAAACTGTTTTTT. The encoded protein is CANSLEDEKLFF.